The clone carrying this TCR beta chain occurred a few times. The data stem from a study of cytotoxic CD8 clonotypes in ibrutinib-treated CLL. V was cut by 10 bases and J by 12 bases, with 10 bases left in between. Germline loops: CDR1 ENHRY, CDR2 SYGVKD. This CDR3 has 8 residues. Here immunoSEQ multiplex PCR was the method, and the copy in TCRdb shows in-frame clones only, minus some. The sample includes some 65,000 clones, roughly 59% of them seen just once. The sample in question was PBMCs, obtained after 12 months of ibrutinib treatment. This TCR was recovered from a human donor with chronic lymphocytic leukemia. The chain links TRBV10-3 to TRBJ2-7; no definite D call. The CDR3 DNA reads as TGTGCCACTTTTGAAGGGTACGTC. Protein sequence: CATFEGYV.